The 17 T cell receptor beta chains below all came from one sample that was sequenced in a study of blood T cell repertoires in COVID-19. Here immunoSEQ multiplex PCR was the method, and the copy in TCRdb shows in-frame clones only, minus some. The repertoire holds some 110,000 clones, with around 90% as singletons. Specimen: peripheral blood. Receptors were obtained from a human donor in a cohort sampled during active COVID-19.

The rearrangement uses TRBV6-5 and TRBJ2-7; a weak D match, TRBD1 (6 bases). This CDR3 contains 14 residues. Per germline, CDR1 MNHEY and CDR2 SVGAGI. Trimming stripped 2 bases from V and 3 bases from J, with 11 bases between. CDR3 residues: CASSYKQGLYEQYF. DNA of the CDR3: TGTGCCAGCAGTTACAAGCAGGGGCTCTACGAGCAGTACTTC.

The V and J genes are TRBV19 and TRBJ1-5; D may be TRBD1 (5 bases). CDR1 LNHDA and CDR2 SQIVND come from the germline V gene (reference sequence). The CDR3 is 16 residues long. V shed 7 bases and J shed 0 bases, with 16 bases lying between them. CDR3 amino acids: CASTRGDLYSNQPQHF. CDR3 sequence (DNA): TGTGCCAGTACCCGGGGGGACTTATATAGCAATCAGCCCCAGCATTTT. Based on the CDR3 plus reference TRBV19 and TRBJ1-5, the full variable domain is DGGITQSPKYLFRKEGQNVTLSCEQNLNHDAMYWYRQDPGQGLRLIYYSQIVNDFQKGDIAEGYSVSREKKESFPLTVTSAQKNPTAFYLCASTRGDLYSNQPQHFGDGTRLSIL.

The genes are TRBV6-5 and TRBJ2-2; D perhaps matches TRBD1 (5 bases). V was clipped by 2 bases and J by 9 bases, with 10 bases between them. CDR3 length: 13 amino acids. The germline V gene encodes CDR1 MNHEY and CDR2 SVGAGI. The CDR3 DNA sequence: TGTGCCAGCAGTTACCGACAGACCTGGGAGCTGTTTTTT. It translates to CASSYRQTWELFF.

The chain uses TRBV5-1 and TRBJ2-1, with D possibly TRBD2 on 6 matching bases. The CDR3 is 14 amino acids. The V end was cut by 4 bases, the J end by 5 bases, with 13 bases between. Germline CDR1 SGHRS, CDR2 YFSETQ. As DNA, the CDR3 is TGCGCCAGCAGCCACGGGACTCAGGACAATGAGCAGTTCTTC. It specifies CASSHGTQDNEQFF.

J is TRBJ2-7 and V is TRBV18; tentatively, D is TRBD1 (6 bases). CDR1 and CDR2 from the germline V gene are KGHSH and LQKENI. This CDR3 region has 12 residues. The V and J ends lost 6 bases and 6 bases respectively, with 12 bases between them. CDR3 protein: CASSSVGGEQYF. In DNA form, the CDR3 reads TGTGCCAGCTCGTCGGTAGGGGGCGAGCAGTACTTC. Full variable domain (remainder filled in from reference TRBV18 and TRBJ2-7): NAGVMQNPRHLVRRRGQEARLRCSPMKGHSHVYWYRQLPEEGLKFMVYLQKENIIDESGMPKERFSAEFPKEGPSILRIQQVVRGDSAAYFCASSSVGGEQYFGPGTRLTVT.

This clone was found once. The chain recombines TRBV5-1 with TRBJ1-6; 7 bases are a match to TRBD1. CDR1 SGHRS and CDR2 YFSETQ come from the germline V gene. J lost 6 bases, V lost 2 bases, and 11 bases had no gene match. This CDR3 contains 17 residues. The CDR3 DNA reads as TGCGCCAGCAGCTTTGGGGCCCCGGGACAGAGTAATTCACCCCTCCACTTT. It translates to CASSFGAPGQSNSPLHF. Full variable domain (missing parts from reference TRBV5-1 and TRBJ1-6): KAGVTQTPRYLIKTRGQQVTLSCSPISGHRSVSWYQQTPGQGLQFLFEYFSETQRNKGNFPGRFSGRQFSNSRSEMNVSTLELGDSALYLCASSFGAPGQSNSPLHFGNGTRLTVT.

The chain links TRBV7-3 to TRBJ1-6; D might be TRBD1 (5 bases). The V gene's germline CDR1 is SGHTA and CDR2 FQGTGA. The CDR3 is 13 amino acids. Trimming stripped 5 bases from V and 8 bases from J, with 10 bases between. The CDR3 region has the DNA TGTGCCAGCAGCGCACAGGCTTATTCACCCCTCCACTTT. Translated: CASSAQAYSPLHF.

This chain links TRBV14 with TRBJ2-2; TRBD1 agrees at 7 bases. CDR1 and CDR2 from the germline V gene are SGHDN and FVKESK. The CDR3 is 15 residues long. J was trimmed by 4 bases and V by 3 bases; bases with no gene match: 5. CDR3 protein: CASSQTGFLTGELFF. The CDR3 DNA reads as TGTGCCAGCAGCCAGACAGGGTTCCTCACCGGGGAGCTGTTTTTT.

CDR3 sequence reads: CASSLSTYNEQFF. CDR3 nucleotides: TGTGCCAGCAGCCTAAGTACGTACAATGAGCAGTTCTTC. The V and J genes are TRBV7-9 and TRBJ2-1; D call uncertain. The CDR3 spans 13 residues. V was cut by 5 bases and J by 4 bases, with 9 bases left in between. The germline V gene has CDR1 SEHNR and CDR2 FQNEAQ (reference sequence).

The gene calls are TRBV28 and TRBJ1-1; 8 nucleotides match TRBD1. This CDR3 spans 15 amino acids. Germline CDR1 is MDHEN and CDR2 is SYDVKM. Trimming took 3 bases from V and 1 from J; bases not matched to a gene: 4. The CDR3 spells CASSFPQGANTEAFF. Written as DNA, the CDR3 is TGTGCCAGCAGTTTCCCCCAGGGGGCGAACACTGAAGCTTTCTTT.

This chain links TRBV7-9 with TRBJ2-3, with TRBD2 matching 13 bases. Losses at the gene ends were 5 bases for V and 4 bases for J; bases not matched to a gene: 6. The germline gives CDR1 SEHNR, CDR2 FQNEAQ (reference sequence). The CDR3 extends over 16 amino acids. The CDR3 loop is CASSQRLAGGPDTQYF. DNA of the CDR3: TGTGCCAGCAGCCAAAGACTAGCGGGGGGCCCAGATACGCAGTATTTT.

This clone has only one observation. J is TRBJ2-3 and V is TRBV28; TRBD2 agrees at 12 bases. The germline gives CDR1 MDHEN, CDR2 SYDVKM. The CDR3 runs to 19 residues. With V trimmed by 2 bases and J by 5 bases, 14 bases remained unmatched. CDR3 DNA: TGTGCCAGCAGTTTAACTATGGCTAGCGGGAGGGTCGAGATAGATACGCAGTATTTT. Protein: CASSLTMASGRVEIDTQYF.

The count of this clone is one. The gene calls are TRBV3-1 (or the pseudogene TRBV3-2) and TRBJ1-3; D is uncertain. This CDR3 spans 13 amino acids. Per germline, CDR1 LGHDT and CDR2 YNNKEL (reference sequence). Trimming removed 8 bases at V and 6 bases at J, with 14 bases between. The CDR3 DNA reads as TGTGCCAGCCATGGTAGTTTTGAAAACACCATATATTTT. Translating it yields CASHGSFENTIYF.

The chain recombines TRBV5-8 with TRBJ1-1, with D possibly matching TRBD1 (5 bases). This CDR3 is built from 14 residues. Per germline, CDR1 SGHTS and CDR2 YDEGEE. V dropped 3 bases and J dropped 7 bases, with 16 bases sitting between them. The CDR3 here is CASSSWGKLIEAFF. CDR3 DNA: TGTGCCAGCAGCTCCTGGGGCAAACTTATTGAAGCTTTCTTT.

The rearrangement links TRBV11-2 to TRBJ1-2, with a possible D match to TRBD1 (5 bases). In germline, CDR1 is SGHAT, CDR2 FQNNGV. Trimming cost V 5 bases and J 4 bases, with 11 bases left between them. The CDR3 loop spans 13 amino acids. The CDR3 coding sequence is TGTGCCAGCAGCCTAGGACACCTCTATGGCTACACCTTC. Translation gives CASSLGHLYGYTF.

The rearrangement links TRBV28 to TRBJ1-4; 9 bases fit TRBD1. CDR1 and CDR2 (germline): MDHEN, SYDVKM. The CDR3 extends over 14 amino acids. V was clipped by 6 bases and J by 7 bases; unmatched bases: 6. The CDR3 coding sequence is TGTGCCAGCAGCCCTCCGGGACAGGGTGAAAAACTGTTTTTT. It specifies CASSPPGQGEKLFF.

This clone occurred once. The V call is TRBV7-2, the J call TRBJ2-4; no clear D. Per the germline V gene, CDR1 is SGHTA and CDR2 is FQGNSA. Trimming cost V 7 bases and J 1 base, with 17 bases left between them. This CDR3 spans 16 amino acids. The CDR3 spells CASTLVMNAAKNIQYF. The CDR3 DNA is TGTGCCAGCACCTTGGTAATGAATGCGGCCAAAAACATTCAGTACTTC.